This entry is about one TCR beta chain. Its antigen is undetermined. The sample comes from a study of cytomegalovirus exposure and HLA in healthy donors. Study-level findings and limits: Specificity of a few CMV-associated chains for CMV antigens was verified in vitro. Reports indicated that the classifier achieved high specificity and sensitivity in diagnosing cytomegalovirus status. Cytomegalovirus-associated status was assigned to some 160 TCR beta chains.

Clones were sequenced by immunoSEQ multiplex PCR, and TCRdb holds only the in-frame ones, with some missing. The table includes about 360,000 clones, roughly 90% detected once. Separation from the 666-subject first cohort characterized the approximately 120-subject validation cohort, to which the donors belonged. The source material was PBMCs. The clonotype comes from a young woman in good health and CMV-seronegative.

The chain's CDR3 is CASSLSQAEQFF. The DNA for the CDR3 is TGTGCCAGCAGCTTATCGCAGGCAGAGCAGTTCTTC. The V gene is TRBV11-2, the J gene TRBJ2-1; D is uncertain. Germline V gives CDR1 SGHAT, CDR2 FQNNGV. The length of the CDR3 is 12 residues. Trimming removed 2 bases at V and 10 bases at J, with 9 bases between.